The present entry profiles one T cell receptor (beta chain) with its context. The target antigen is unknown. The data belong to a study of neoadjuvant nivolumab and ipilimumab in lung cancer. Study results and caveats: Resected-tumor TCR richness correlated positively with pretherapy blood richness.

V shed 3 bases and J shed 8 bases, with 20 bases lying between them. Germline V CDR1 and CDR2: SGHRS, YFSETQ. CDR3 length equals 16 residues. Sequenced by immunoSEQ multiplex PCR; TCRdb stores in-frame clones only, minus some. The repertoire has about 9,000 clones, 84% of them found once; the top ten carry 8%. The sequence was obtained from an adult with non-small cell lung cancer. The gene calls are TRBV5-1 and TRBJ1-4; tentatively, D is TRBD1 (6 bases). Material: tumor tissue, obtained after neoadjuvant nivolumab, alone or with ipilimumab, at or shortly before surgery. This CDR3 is CASSSDIPLGGEKLFF. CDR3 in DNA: TGCGCCAGCAGCTCGGATATCCCTCTAGGGGGAGAAAAACTGTTTTTT.